The clone carrying this TCR beta chain came up a few times. The data were obtained in a study of blood T cell repertoires in COVID-19. Study in general: Acute and convalescent COVID-19 samples came from the United States, Italy and Spain. PBMCs, B-cell-depleted T cells, or T cells were the source of the cDNA or gDNA that made up the material.

In the original workflow: For nucleated cells, counts were estimated from reference gene primer amplification. The protocol was immunoSEQ multiplex PCR, while the TCRdb copy is restricted to in-frame clones and leaves out a portion. For V, J and clone size, that table is used; D and trimming come from the DNA. The data show roughly 200,000 clones, with 65% to 90% seen just once and less than 2% held by the top ten. CDR1 is SGHRS, CDR2 YFSETQ, per germline. V was clipped by 4 bases and J by 4 bases; unmatched bases: 5. There are 15 residues in the CDR3. Sequenced input: peripheral blood. The rearrangement uses TRBV5-1 and TRBJ2-3; 11 nucleotides align to TRBD1. The TCR comes from a human donor in a cohort sampled during active COVID-19. CDR3 amino acids: CASSKGQGGPDTQYF. The CDR3 DNA reads TGCGCCAGCAGCAAGGGACAGGGGGGCCCAGATACGCAGTATTTT.